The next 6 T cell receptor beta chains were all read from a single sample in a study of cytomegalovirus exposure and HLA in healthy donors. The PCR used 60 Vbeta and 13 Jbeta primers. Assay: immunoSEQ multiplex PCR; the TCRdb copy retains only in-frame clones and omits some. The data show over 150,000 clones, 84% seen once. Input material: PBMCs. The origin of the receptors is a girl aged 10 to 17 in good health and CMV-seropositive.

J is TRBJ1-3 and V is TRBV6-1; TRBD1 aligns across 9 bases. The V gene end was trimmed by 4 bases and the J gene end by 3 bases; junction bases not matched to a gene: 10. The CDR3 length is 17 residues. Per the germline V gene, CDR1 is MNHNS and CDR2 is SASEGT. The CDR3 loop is CASSGGTGRTFGNTIYF. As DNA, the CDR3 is TGTGCCAGCAGTGGTGGGACAGGGCGTACCTTTGGAAACACCATATATTTT.

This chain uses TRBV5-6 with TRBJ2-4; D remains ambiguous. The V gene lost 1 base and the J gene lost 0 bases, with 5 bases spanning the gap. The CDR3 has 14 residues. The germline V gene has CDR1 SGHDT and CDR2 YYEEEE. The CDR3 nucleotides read TGTGCCAGCAGCTTGCGACTAGCCAAAAACATTCAGTACTTC. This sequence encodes CASSLRLAKNIQYF.

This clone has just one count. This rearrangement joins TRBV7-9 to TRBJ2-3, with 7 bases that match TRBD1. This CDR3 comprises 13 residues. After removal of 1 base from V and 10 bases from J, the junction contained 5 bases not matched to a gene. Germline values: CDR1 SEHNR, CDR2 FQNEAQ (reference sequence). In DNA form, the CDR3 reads TGTGCCAGCAGCTTAGATGGGGACAGATCGCAGTATTTT. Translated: CASSLDGDRSQYF.

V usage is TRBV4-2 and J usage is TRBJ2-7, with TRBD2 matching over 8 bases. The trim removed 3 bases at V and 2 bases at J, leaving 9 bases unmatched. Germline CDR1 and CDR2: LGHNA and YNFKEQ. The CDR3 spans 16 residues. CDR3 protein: CASSQALQLAAYEQYF. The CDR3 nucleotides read TGTGCCAGCAGCCAGGCGCTCCAACTAGCGGCCTACGAGCAGTACTTC.

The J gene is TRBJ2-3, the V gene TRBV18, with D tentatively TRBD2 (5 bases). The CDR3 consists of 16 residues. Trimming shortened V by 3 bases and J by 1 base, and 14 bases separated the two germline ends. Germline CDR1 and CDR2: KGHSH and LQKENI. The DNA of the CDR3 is TGTGCCAGCTCACCGACGGTGAGGGTCGGCACAGATACGCAGTATTTT. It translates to CASSPTVRVGTDTQYF.

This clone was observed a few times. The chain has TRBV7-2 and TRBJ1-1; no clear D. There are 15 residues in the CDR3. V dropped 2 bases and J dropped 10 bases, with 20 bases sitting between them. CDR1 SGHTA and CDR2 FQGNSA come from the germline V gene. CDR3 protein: CASSLMWAGDLGAFF. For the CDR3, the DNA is TGTGCCAGCAGCTTAATGTGGGCTGGTGACCTGGGAGCTTTCTTT.